The 14 T cell receptor beta chains listed next were all sequenced from one sample in a study of blood T cell repertoires in COVID-19. Only in-frame clones appear in the TCRdb table, and some are missing; sequencing was by immunoSEQ multiplex PCR. The sample consists of roughly 190,000 clones, around 85% of them appearing once. Sequencing input: peripheral blood. These receptors came from a woman aged 60 to 75 with acute or convalescent COVID-19.

The gene calls are TRBV18 and TRBJ1-1; 7 bases agree with TRBD1. CDR3 length: 17 residues. Trimming removed 0 bases from V and 4 bases from J; junction bases left unmatched: 11. Germline V gene lookup returns CDR1 KGHSH and CDR2 LQKENI. CDR3 nucleotide sequence: TGTGCCAGCTCACCACCGATGCGACAGGGAGGTCGCACTGAAGCTTTCTTT. Its protein product is CASSPPMRQGGRTEAFF.

The chain couples TRBV2 to TRBJ1-5, with a tentative D call TRBD1 (5 bases). Trimming stripped 5 bases from V and 6 bases from J, with 14 bases between. The CDR3 length is 14 residues. The germline V gene encodes CDR1 SNHLY and CDR2 FYNNEI. CDR3 coding DNA: TGTGCCAGCAGTTCTGGAGGGGCCAGTCAGCCCCAGCATTTT. Its protein is CASSSGGASQPQHF.

As for this clone: One junction end does not reproduce the germline sequence, and a read error may be involved. V gene TRBV5-1 combines with J gene TRBJ1-3, with D unclear. The germline CDR1 and CDR2 sequences are SGHRS and YFSETQ. The CDR3 spans 12 residues. The CDR3 is CASSLDSLLWHF. CDR3 nucleotide sequence: TGCGCCAGCAGCTTGGACAGCCTCCTGTGGCATTTT.

The rearrangement joins TRBV6-5 to TRBJ2-1; weak D call: TRBD2 (6 bases). The germline V and J ends were trimmed by 7 bases and 2 bases, with 12 bases remaining between them. This CDR3 has 14 residues. Germline V CDR1 and CDR2: MNHEY, SVGAGI. The CDR3 DNA reads as TGTGCCAGCACGATGAGCGGGCCCTACAATGAGCAGTTCTTC. Translating gives CASTMSGPYNEQFF.

This clone appeared once. The chain is built from TRBV29-1 and TRBJ1-2, with D hard to call. Trimming removed 0 bases from V and 4 bases from J, with 12 bases in between. The CDR3 is 14 residues long. Germline V gene lookup returns CDR1 SQVTM and CDR2 ANQGSEA. The CDR3 protein is CSVEDLKLSYGYTF. CDR3 nucleotides: TGCAGCGTTGAAGATCTAAAACTGAGCTATGGCTACACCTTC.

V gene TRBV14 combines with J gene TRBJ2-1; TRBD2 matches 8 bases. With V trimmed by 3 bases and J by 4 bases, 8 bases remained unmatched. CDR1 is SGHDN, CDR2 FVKESK, per germline. This CDR3 is 16 amino acids long. For the CDR3, the DNA is TGTGCCAGCAGCCATGAAAGAATAGCGGGATACAATGAGCAGTTCTTC. Translating it yields CASSHERIAGYNEQFF.

V and J are TRBV6-1 and TRBJ2-1; D remains unclear. V was trimmed by 8 bases and J by 0 bases, leaving 14 bases between them. The CDR3 length is 15 residues. Germline values: CDR1 MNHNS, CDR2 SASEGT. DNA of the CDR3: TGTGCCAGCCTATTCGAACTGAGCTCCTACAATGAGCAGTTCTTC. Translated: CASLFELSSYNEQFF.

This clone turned up a few times. The rearrangement uses TRBV5-1 and TRBJ1-1; possible D gene TRBD1, 6 bases. The ends were cut back, 4 bases at V and 0 bases at J, with 13 bases in the middle. Germline assignment: CDR1 SGHRS and CDR2 YFSETQ. This CDR3 region has 15 residues. The CDR3 DNA reads TGCGCCAGCAGCAAATCAGGGGCTGTGAACACTGAAGCTTTCTTT. Amino acid sequence: CASSKSGAVNTEAFF.

The chain has TRBV15 and TRBJ2-1, with 7 nucleotides matching TRBD2. Germline V CDR1 and CDR2: LNHNV, YYDKDF (reference sequence). Trimming removed 0 bases from V and 7 bases from J; junction bases left unmatched: 12. There are 17 residues in the CDR3. CDR3 sequence (DNA): TGTGCCACCAGCAGAGATGCTGGACTAGATATTGGGAATGAGCAGTTCTTC. This sequence encodes CATSRDAGLDIGNEQFF.

This rearrangement joins TRBV28 to TRBJ1-6; 10 positions match TRBD1. The V and J ends lost 5 bases and 7 bases, in that order; junction bases with no gene match: 5. CDR3 size: 15 residues. CDR1 is MDHEN, CDR2 SYDVKM, per germline. CDR3 nucleotide sequence: TGTGCCAGCAGTCCCACGGACAGGGGGAATTCACCCCTCCACTTT. It yields the protein CASSPTDRGNSPLHF.

For this clone: This sample includes further DNA sequences coding for the same CDR3. The chain combines TRBV5-1 with TRBJ2-5; weak D call: TRBD1 (5 bases). Per the germline V gene, CDR1 is SGHRS and CDR2 is YFSETQ. The CDR3 has 13 residues. Trimming removed 0 bases at V and 4 bases at J, with 7 bases between. For the CDR3, the DNA is TGCGCCAGCAGCTTGGAGGGGCGAGAGACCCAGTACTTC. Translating it yields CASSLEGRETQYF. Full variable domain (rest looked up from reference TRBV5-1 and TRBJ2-5): KAGVTQTPRYLIKTRGQQVTLSCSPISGHRSVSWYQQTPGQGLQFLFEYFSETQRNKGNFPGRFSGRQFSNSRSEMNVSTLELGDSALYLCASSLEGRETQYFGPGTRLLVL.

This clone was seen a handful of times. V and J are TRBV5-5 and TRBJ2-7; TRBD1 matches at 7 bases. The CDR3 totals 15 residues. Germline CDR1 SGHKS, CDR2 YYEKEE (reference sequence). The ends lost 2 bases at V and 2 bases at J; junction bases unmatched: 7. The CDR3 region has the DNA TGTGCCAGCAGCTTTACGGACAGGTTAACCTACGAGCAGTACTTC. Its protein product is CASSFTDRLTYEQYF.

This clone has a handful of counts. The rearrangement links TRBV6-1 to TRBJ2-7; perhaps TRBD1 as D (5 bases). Germline CDR1 MNHNS, CDR2 SASEGT. V was clipped by 3 bases and J by 0 bases, with 12 bases between them. CDR3 length equals 15 residues. CDR3 protein: CASSDPGYGSYEQYV. Here the CDR3 DNA reads TGTGCCAGCAGTGACCCAGGGTACGGCTCCTACGAGCAGTACGTC.

The rearrangement uses TRBV5-1 and TRBJ1-1; 7 positions match TRBD1. V was clipped by 3 bases and J by 2 bases; unmatched bases: 4. The CDR3 extends over 14 amino acids. The V gene's germline CDR1 is SGHRS and CDR2 YFSETQ. The CDR3: CASSWDRPNTEAFF. In DNA form, the CDR3 reads TGCGCCAGCAGCTGGGACAGACCCAACACTGAAGCTTTCTTT.